The rows below give T cell receptor beta chains drawn from one sample of a study of blood T cell repertoires in COVID-19. Data came from immunoSEQ multiplex PCR; TCRdb stores just in-frame clones and leaves some out. The sample has tens of thousands of clones, just over 85% seen once. The sample comprised peripheral blood. Receptor source: a woman aged 80 or older with active or convalescent COVID-19. Each CDR3 is given with its conserved first and last residue. The D gene is left open where the match is weak. Size is omitted from some rows. Given values are once, few, many or a class for expanded clones.

V gene,D gene,J gene,clone size,CDR3 protein,CDR3 DNA
TRBV4-3,TRBD2,TRBJ2-5,NA,CASSQSSGGQETQYF,TGCGCCAGCAGCCAGTCCAGCGGGGGGCAAGAGACCCAGTACTTC
TRBV7-9,NA,TRBJ1-4,once,CASSLGPVAGVFHDEKLFF,TGTGCCAGCAGCTTAGGCCCTGTGGCAGGGGTCTTTCATGATGAAAAACTGTTTTTT
TRBV9,NA,TRBJ2-5,NA,CASSITDGEETQYF,TGTGCCAGCAGCATAACGGACGGGGAAGAGACCCAGTACTTC
TRBV3-1/TRBV3-2,NA,TRBJ1-5,NA,CASSQDSIYQPQHF,TGTGCCAGCAGCCAAGACAGTATTTATCAGCCCCAGCATTTT
TRBV9,TRBD1,TRBJ2-7,NA,CASSVGDRGQGEQYF,TGTGCCAGCAGCGTAGGAGACAGGGGGCAAGGAGAGCAGTACTTC
TRBV10-3,NA,TRBJ1-4,NA,CAISATGNEKLFF,TGTGCCATCAGCGCAACAGGGAACGAAAAACTGTTTTTT
TRBV28,TRBD2,TRBJ2-7,NA,CASSFILAGVEQYF,TGTGCCAGCAGTTTCATTCTAGCGGGAGTCGAGCAGTACTTC
TRBV5-1,NA,TRBJ2-7,NA,CASSESRYRDSRSYEQYF,TGCGCCAGCAGCGAGAGTCGATACAGGGATTCTCGCTCCTACGAGCAGTACTTC
TRBV11-1,NA,TRBJ1-5,NA,CASSLAPQNQPQHF,TGTGCCAGCAGCTTAGCCCCACAGAATCAGCCCCAGCATTTT
TRBV29-1,TRBD1,TRBJ2-5,NA,CSGGQGPPIIQETQYF,TGCAGCGGGGGACAGGGCCCACCTATAATTCAAGAGACCCAGTACTTC
TRBV3-1/TRBV3-2,NA,TRBJ2-5,NA,CASSQGFFGGRETQYF,TGTGCCAGCAGCCAAGGTTTTTTCGGAGGCAGGGAGACCCAGTACTTC
TRBV15,NA,TRBJ2-7,few,CATRAGRDPSYEQYF,TGTGCCACCAGAGCCGGCAGGGATCCTTCCTACGAGCAGTACTTC
TRBV19,NA,TRBJ1-6,NA,CASSEVSSYNSPLHF,TGTGCCAGTTCAGAGGTTAGCTCCTATAATTCACCCCTCCACTTT
TRBV6-2/TRBV6-3,NA,TRBJ1-2,NA,CASSWRNYGYTF,TGTGCCAGCAGTTGGCGGAACTATGGCTACACCTTC
TRBV5-6,TRBD1,TRBJ1-1,NA,CASSFTGVNTEAFF,TGTGCCAGCAGCTTTACAGGGGTGAACACTGAAGCTTTCTTT
TRBV2,NA,TRBJ1-2,NA,CAGQQGAEGYTF,TGTGCCGGTCAACAGGGAGCGGAGGGCTACACCTTC
TRBV2,NA,TRBJ1-4,NA,CASSERGGETVNEKLFF,TGTGCCAGCAGTGAAAGGGGGGGCGAGACAGTTAATGAAAAACTGTTTTTT
TRBV7-3,NA,TRBJ2-3,NA,CASSPPGLKTADTQYF,TGTGCCAGCAGCCCACCGGGACTGAAGACAGCAGATACGCAGTATTTT
TRBV28,TRBD2,TRBJ2-1,NA,CASSPTSGRAYEQFF,TGTGCCAGCAGTCCGACTAGCGGGAGGGCCTATGAGCAGTTCTTC
TRBV7-2,TRBD1,TRBJ1-2,once,CASSLEGQGAYGYTF,TGTGCCAGCAGTTTGGAGGGACAGGGAGCCTATGGCTACACCTTC
TRBV7-3,TRBD2,TRBJ2-3,NA,CASSLYGASGIQDTQYF,TGTGCCAGCAGCTTATACGGCGCTAGCGGTATTCAGGATACGCAGTATTTT
TRBV9,TRBD2,TRBJ2-5,NA,CASSVAPSGGRETQYF,TGTGCCAGCAGCGTAGCCCCTTCAGGCGGGAGGGAGACCCAGTACTTC
TRBV27,TRBD1,TRBJ1-2,once,CASYSYWGQGYGYTF,TGTGCCAGCTACAGTTATTGGGGACAGGGTTATGGCTACACCTTC
TRBV28,NA,TRBJ1-6,once,CASSLAGYSPLHF,TGTGCCAGCAGTTTGGCAGGGTATTCACCCCTCCACTTT
TRBV11-3,NA,TRBJ1-3,NA,CASSPDGLSGNTIYF,TGTGCCAGCAGCCCGGACGGACTATCTGGAAACACCATATATTTT
TRBV5-4,TRBD2,TRBJ2-3,NA,CASSSSAGVTDTQYF,TGTGCCAGCAGCTCGTCGGCGGGGGTCACAGATACGCAGTATTTT
TRBV19,TRBD1,TRBJ1-1,NA,CASSREGQGNTEAFF,TGTGCCAGTAGTAGGGAGGGACAGGGGAACACTGAAGCTTTCTTT
TRBV7-2,NA,TRBJ2-2,NA,CASSNPGQNTGELFF,TGTGCCAGCAGCAATCCGGGACAAAACACCGGGGAGCTGTTTTTT
TRBV5-5,TRBD1,TRBJ2-3,NA,CASSDSTGGRYDTQYF,TGTGCCAGCAGTGACTCGACAGGGGGTAGATACGATACGCAGTATTTT
TRBV9,TRBD1,TRBJ1-4,NA,CASSGTTGGREKLFF,TGTGCCAGCAGCGGAACGACAGGGGGTCGAGAAAAACTGTTTTTT
TRBV28,NA,TRBJ1-1,NA,CASSFSGGGTEAFF,TGTGCCAGCAGTTTCTCCGGGGGGGGAACTGAAGCTTTCTTT
TRBV19,TRBD2,TRBJ2-7,NA,CASSIGEGQRTYEQYF,TGTGCCAGTAGTATAGGGGAGGGGCAGCGAACCTACGAGCAGTACTTC
TRBV6-5,NA,TRBJ1-5,NA,CASRAGGAQRPQHF,TGTGCCAGCAGAGCCGGGGGGGCCCAGCGGCCCCAGCATTTT
TRBV7-2,TRBD1,TRBJ2-2,NA,CASSSGTGGTGELFF,TGTGCCAGCAGCTCCGGGACAGGCGGTACCGGGGAGCTGTTTTTT
TRBV9,TRBD1,TRBJ2-7,NA,CASSNSGGSYEQYF,TGTGCCAGCAGTAATTCAGGGGGCTCGTACGAGCAGTACTTC
TRBV29-1,NA,TRBJ2-5,NA,CSVDTGGARETQYF,TGCAGCGTTGATACAGGGGGGGCGAGGGAGACCCAGTACTTC
TRBV27,NA,TRBJ1-6,NA,CASSSAGVRNSPLHF,TGTGCCAGCAGTTCAGCAGGGGTACGAAATTCACCCCTCCACTTT
TRBV6-5,NA,TRBJ2-1,NA,CASSYSQGSYNEQFF,TGTGCCAGCAGTTACTCGCAGGGTAGCTACAATGAGCAGTTCTTC
TRBV4-1,NA,TRBJ1-1,NA,CASSRETENTEAFF,TGCGCCAGCAGCCGAGAGACAGAGAACACTGAAGCTTTCTTT
TRBV11-3,NA,TRBJ1-1,once,CASSPHGGGGGPEAFF,TGTGCCAGCAGCCCCCATGGTGGGGGCGGCGGACCTGAAGCTTTCTTT
TRBV5-5,TRBD1,TRBJ2-3,NA,CASSLQGVRTDTQYF,TGTGCCAGCAGCTTGCAGGGGGTTCGCACAGATACGCAGTATTTT
TRBV4-2,TRBD1,TRBJ2-5,NA,CASSLHRDSKSGETQYF,TGTGCCAGCAGTCTGCACCGGGACAGCAAATCGGGGGAGACCCAGTACTTC
TRBV7-6,TRBD2,TRBJ2-7,NA,CASSAFSGGAGNYEQYF,TGTGCCAGCAGCGCTTTCAGCGGGGGGGCCGGGAACTACGAGCAGTACTTC
TRBV5-1,NA,TRBJ1-1,NA,CASSATGIDTEAFF,TGCGCCAGCAGCGCAACAGGGATAGATACTGAAGCTTTCTTT